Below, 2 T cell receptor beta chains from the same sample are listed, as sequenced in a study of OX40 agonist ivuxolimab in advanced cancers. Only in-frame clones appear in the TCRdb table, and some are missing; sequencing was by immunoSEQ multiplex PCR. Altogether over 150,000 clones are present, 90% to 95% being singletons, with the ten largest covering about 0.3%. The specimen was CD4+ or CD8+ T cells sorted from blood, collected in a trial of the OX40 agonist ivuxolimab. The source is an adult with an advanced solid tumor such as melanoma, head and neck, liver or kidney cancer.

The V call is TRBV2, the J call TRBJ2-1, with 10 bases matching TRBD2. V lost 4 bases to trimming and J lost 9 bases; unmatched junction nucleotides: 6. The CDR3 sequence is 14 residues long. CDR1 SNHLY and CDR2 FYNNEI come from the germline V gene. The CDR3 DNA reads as TGTGCCAGCAGTGGAGCGGGAGGGTCGTCTGAGCAGTTCTTC. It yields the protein CASSGAGGSSEQFF.

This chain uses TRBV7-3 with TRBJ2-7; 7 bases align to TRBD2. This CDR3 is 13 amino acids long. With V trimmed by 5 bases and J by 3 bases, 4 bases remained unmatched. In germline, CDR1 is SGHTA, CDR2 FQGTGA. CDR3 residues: CASSLSGIYEQYF. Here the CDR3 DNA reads TGTGCCAGCAGCCTCAGCGGGATCTACGAGCAGTACTTC. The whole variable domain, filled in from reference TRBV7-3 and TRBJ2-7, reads GAGVSQTPSNKVTEKGKYVELRCDPISGHTALYWYRQSLGQGPEFLIYFQGTGAADDSGLPNDRFFAVRPEGSVSTLKIQRTERGDSAVYLCASSLSGIYEQYFGPGTRLTVT.